The rows below give T cell receptor beta chains drawn from one sample of a study of blood T cell repertoires in COVID-19. The data were produced by immunoSEQ multiplex PCR, yet TCRdb's version contains in-frame clones alone and is incomplete. The data show some 380,000 clones, approximately 91% seen once. The sample comprised PBMCs or T cells enriched from blood (not recorded which). These receptors came from a woman in her forties with acute COVID-19. CDR3s include the opening cysteine and the closing phenylalanine or tryptophan. A D gene is named only where the DNA matches it firmly.

-	TRBV6-5	TRBJ2-7	TGTGCCAGCAGTCGGGACATTTCCTACGAGCAGTACTTC	CASSRDISYEQYF
-	TRBV6-1	TRBJ1-1	TGTGCCAGCAGTGAACGGGGGGCGCTGGGCACTGAAGCTTTCTTT	CASSERGALGTEAFF
-	TRBV21-1	TRBJ1-5	TGTGCCAGCAGACCCGTACAGGGCCCCCAGCATTTT	CASRPVQGPQHF
-	TRBV6-5	TRBJ1-4	TGTGCCAGCACGACAGGCAGAAATGAAAAACTGTTTTTT	CASTTGRNEKLFF
TRBD1	TRBV6-5	TRBJ1-2	TGTGCCAGCAGTTACCACACAGGGGCTGGCTATGGCTACACCTTC	CASSYHTGAGYGYTF
TRBD1	TRBV25-1	TRBJ1-1	TGTGCCAGCAGGGCCGTACCTCCGGGACAGGCCTACACTGAAGCTTTCTTT	CASRAVPPGQAYTEAFF
-	TRBV5-1	TRBJ1-4	TGCGCCAGCAGCTTGGGACAGTCTAATGAAAAACTGTTTTTT	CASSLGQSNEKLFF
-	TRBV7-8	TRBJ1-2	TGTGCCAGCAGCCCGACCGGGACAACTACCTATGGCTACACCTTC	CASSPTGTTTYGYTF
TRBD1	TRBV5-1	TRBJ2-7	TGCGCCAGCAGGCCCGGACAGGCCCCCTACGAGCAGTACTTC	CASRPGQAPYEQYF
TRBD1	TRBV15	TRBJ1-1	TGTGCCACCAGCAAAGACAGGGGGCAGAACACTGAAGCTTTCTTT	CATSKDRGQNTEAFF
-	TRBV12-3/TRBV12-4	TRBJ2-3	TGTGCCAGCAGTTTAGGCTTAGCCGGTACGCAGTATTTT	CASSLGLAGTQYF